This entry is about one T cell receptor (beta chain). This sample stems from a study of primary melanoma T cells and metastatic recurrence. TCRdb's table, derived via immunoSEQ multiplex PCR, lists solely in-frame clones and lacks some. The sample has roughly 1,400 clones; 77% are singletons. This CDR3 spans 20 amino acids. CDR1 SGHRS and CDR2 YFSETQ come from the germline V gene. Trimming shortened V by 4 bases and J by 0 bases, and 23 bases separated the two germline ends. The clonotype was recovered from a human donor with melanoma. What was sequenced was melanoma tumor tissue. This chain joins TRBV5-1 and TRBJ2-6; tentatively, D is TRBD1 (7 bases). The CDR3 sequence is CASSLGGWGQSSSGANVLTF. The CDR3 DNA reads as TGCGCCAGCAGCCTAGGAGGGTGGGGACAGAGCAGCTCTGGGGCCAACGTCCTGACTTTC.